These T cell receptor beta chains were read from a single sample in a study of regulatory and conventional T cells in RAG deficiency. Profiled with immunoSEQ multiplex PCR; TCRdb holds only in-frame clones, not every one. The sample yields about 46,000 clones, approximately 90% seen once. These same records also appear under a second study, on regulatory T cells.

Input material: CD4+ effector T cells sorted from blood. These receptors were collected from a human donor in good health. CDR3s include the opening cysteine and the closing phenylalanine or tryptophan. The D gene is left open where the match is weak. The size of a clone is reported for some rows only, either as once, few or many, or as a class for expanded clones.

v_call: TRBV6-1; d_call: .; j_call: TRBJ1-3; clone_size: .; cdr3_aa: CATAGHSSGNTIYF; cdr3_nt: TGTGCCACCGCGGGACATTCCTCTGGAAACACCATATATTTT
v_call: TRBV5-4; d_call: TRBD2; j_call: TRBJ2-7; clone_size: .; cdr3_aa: CATSPPAGGSYEQYF; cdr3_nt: TGTGCCACCTCCCCACCAGCGGGAGGCTCCTACGAGCAGTACTTC
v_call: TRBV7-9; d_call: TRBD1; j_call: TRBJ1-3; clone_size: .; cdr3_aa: CASSFGQGARGNTIYF; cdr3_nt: TGTGCCAGCAGCTTCGGACAGGGGGCGAGGGGAAACACCATATATTTT
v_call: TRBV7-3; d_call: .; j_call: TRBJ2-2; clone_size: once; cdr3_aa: CASSFGDRSAGELFF; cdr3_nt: TGTGCCAGCAGCTTCGGAGACCGTTCGGCCGGGGAGCTGTTTTTT
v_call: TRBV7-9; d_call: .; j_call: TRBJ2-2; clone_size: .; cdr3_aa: CASTPNPVNTGELFF; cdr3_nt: TGTGCCAGCACCCCTAATCCGGTGAACACCGGGGAGCTGTTTTTT
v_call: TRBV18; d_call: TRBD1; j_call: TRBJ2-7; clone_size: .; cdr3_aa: CASSPGQGENEQYF; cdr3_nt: TGTGCCAGCTCACCGGGACAGGGAGAGAACGAGCAGTACTTC
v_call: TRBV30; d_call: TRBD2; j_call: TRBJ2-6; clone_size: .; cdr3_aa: CAWSAGKGLAGFYSGANVLTF; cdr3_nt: TGTGCCTGGAGTGCTGGGAAGGGGCTAGCGGGATTCTACTCTGGGGCCAACGTCCTGACTTTC
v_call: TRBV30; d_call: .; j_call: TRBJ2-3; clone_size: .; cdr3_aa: CAWGTSGSQPSTDTQYF; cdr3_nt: TGTGCCTGGGGGACTTCCGGGAGTCAGCCTAGCACAGATACGCAGTATTTT
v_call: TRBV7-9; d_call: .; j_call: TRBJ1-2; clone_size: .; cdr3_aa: CASSESRGYTF; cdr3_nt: TGTGCCAGCAGCGAGAGCCGTGGCTACACCTTC
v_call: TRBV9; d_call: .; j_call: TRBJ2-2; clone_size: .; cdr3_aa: CASSVVGGLNTGELFF; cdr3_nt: TGTGCCAGCAGCGTAGTAGGGGGTTTGAACACCGGGGAGCTGTTTTTT
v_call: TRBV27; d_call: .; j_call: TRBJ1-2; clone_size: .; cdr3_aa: CASSPQGSAYGYTF; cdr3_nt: TGTGCCAGCAGTCCTCAGGGGTCGGCCTATGGCTACACCTTC
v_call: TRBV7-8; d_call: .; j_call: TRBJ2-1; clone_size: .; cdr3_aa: CASSVIESHNEQFF; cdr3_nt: TGTGCCAGCAGCGTTATAGAGAGCCACAATGAGCAGTTCTTC
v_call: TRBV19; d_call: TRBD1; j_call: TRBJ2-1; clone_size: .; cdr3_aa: CASSTGTGRSVSQFF; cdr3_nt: TGTGCCAGTAGTACAGGGACAGGGAGGTCCGTCTCGCAGTTCTTC
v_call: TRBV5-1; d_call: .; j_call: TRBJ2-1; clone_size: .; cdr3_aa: CASSLIRDNEQFF; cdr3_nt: TGCGCCAGCAGCTTGATACGGGACAATGAGCAGTTCTTC
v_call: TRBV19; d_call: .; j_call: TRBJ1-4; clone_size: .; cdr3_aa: CASLPRGPRSTTNEKLFF; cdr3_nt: TGTGCCAGCCTCCCACGGGGGCCTCGGAGCACAACTAATGAAAAACTGTTTTTT
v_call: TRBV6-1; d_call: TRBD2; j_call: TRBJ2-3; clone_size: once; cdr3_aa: CASSEVAGGPNTQYF; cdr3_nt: TGTGCCAGCAGTGAAGTGGCGGGGGGGCCGAATACGCAGTATTTT
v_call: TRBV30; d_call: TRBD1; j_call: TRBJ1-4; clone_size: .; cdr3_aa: CACRTGGSNEKLFF; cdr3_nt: TGTGCCTGCCGGACAGGGGGCTCGAATGAAAAACTGTTTTTT
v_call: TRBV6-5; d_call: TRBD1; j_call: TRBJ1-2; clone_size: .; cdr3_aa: CASSPGTEYGYTF; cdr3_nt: TGTGCCAGCAGCCCCGGGACAGAGTATGGCTACACCTTC
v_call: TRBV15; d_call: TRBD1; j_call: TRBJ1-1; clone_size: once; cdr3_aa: CATRTGDLIAEAFF; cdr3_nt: TGTGCCACCAGGACAGGGGATCTAATAGCTGAAGCTTTCTTT
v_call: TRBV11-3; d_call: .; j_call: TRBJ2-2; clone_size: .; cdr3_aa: CASSPQSSASANTGELFF; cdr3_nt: TGTGCCAGCAGCCCCCAGAGCAGCGCCAGCGCGAACACCGGGGAGCTGTTTTTT
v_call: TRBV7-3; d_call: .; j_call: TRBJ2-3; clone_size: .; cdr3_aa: CASSLRRLDTQYF; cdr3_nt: TGTGCCAGCAGCTTACGCCGACTGGATACGCAGTATTTT
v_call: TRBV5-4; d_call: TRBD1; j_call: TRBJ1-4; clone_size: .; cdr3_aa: CASSRGAGTGNEKLFF; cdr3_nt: TGTGCCAGCAGCAGGGGGGCGGGGACAGGGAATGAAAAACTGTTTTTT
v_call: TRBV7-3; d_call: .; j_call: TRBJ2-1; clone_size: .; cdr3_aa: CASSPGWPHNEQFF; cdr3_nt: TGTGCCAGCAGCCCCGGGTGGCCTCACAATGAGCAGTTCTTC
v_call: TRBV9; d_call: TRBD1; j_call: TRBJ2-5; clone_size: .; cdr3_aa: CASSPREGAPLETQYF; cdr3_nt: TGTGCCAGCAGCCCTCGTGAGGGGGCCCCTTTGGAGACCCAGTACTTC
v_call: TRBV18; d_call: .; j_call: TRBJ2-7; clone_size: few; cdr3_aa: CASSPRGYEQYF; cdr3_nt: TGTGCCAGCTCACCAAGGGGTTACGAGCAGTACTTC
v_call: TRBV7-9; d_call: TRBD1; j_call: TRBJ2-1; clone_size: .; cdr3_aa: CASSGQGVNEQFF; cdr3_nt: TGTGCCAGCTCGGGACAGGGGGTAAATGAGCAGTTCTTC
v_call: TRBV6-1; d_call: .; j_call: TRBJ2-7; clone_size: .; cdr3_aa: CASIRDGIGEQYF; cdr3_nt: TGTGCCAGCATTCGGGACGGTATTGGCGAGCAGTACTTC
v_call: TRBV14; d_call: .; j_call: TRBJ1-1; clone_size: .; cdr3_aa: CASSQGWDGNTEAFF; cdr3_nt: TGTGCCAGCAGCCAAGGTTGGGATGGGAACACTGAAGCTTTCTTT
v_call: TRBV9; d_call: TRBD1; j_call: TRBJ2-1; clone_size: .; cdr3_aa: CASSVHPDRANEQFF; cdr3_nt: TGTGCCAGCAGCGTTCACCCGGACAGGGCCAATGAGCAGTTCTTC
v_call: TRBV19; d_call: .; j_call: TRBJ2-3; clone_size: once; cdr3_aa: CASSTLRDTQYF; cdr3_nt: TGTGCCAGTAGTACCTTGAGAGATACGCAGTATTTT
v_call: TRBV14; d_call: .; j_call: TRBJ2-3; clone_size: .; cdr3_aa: CASSQRVRADTQYF; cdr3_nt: TGTGCCAGCAGCCAAAGGGTGCGGGCAGATACGCAGTATTTT
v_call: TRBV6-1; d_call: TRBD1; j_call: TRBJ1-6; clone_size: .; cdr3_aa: CASRGQGWTPLHF; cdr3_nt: TGTGCCAGCAGGGGACAGGGTTGGACACCCCTCCACTTT
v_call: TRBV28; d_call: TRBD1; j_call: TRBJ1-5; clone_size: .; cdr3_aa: CASRGGQGNQPQHF; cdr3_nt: TGTGCCAGCAGAGGGGGACAGGGGAATCAGCCCCAGCATTTT